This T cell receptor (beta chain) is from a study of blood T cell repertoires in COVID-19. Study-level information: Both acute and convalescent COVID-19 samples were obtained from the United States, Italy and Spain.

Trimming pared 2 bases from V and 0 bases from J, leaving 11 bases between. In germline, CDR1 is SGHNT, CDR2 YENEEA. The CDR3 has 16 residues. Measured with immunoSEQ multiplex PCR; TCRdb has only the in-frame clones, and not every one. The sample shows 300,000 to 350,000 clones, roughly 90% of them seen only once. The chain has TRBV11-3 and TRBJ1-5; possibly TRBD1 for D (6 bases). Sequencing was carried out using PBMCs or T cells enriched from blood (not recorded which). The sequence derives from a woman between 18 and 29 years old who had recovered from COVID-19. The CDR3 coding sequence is TGTGCCAGCAGCTTAACAGGGACCGCTAGCAATCAGCCCCAGCATTTT. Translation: CASSLTGTASNQPQHF.